The 29 T cell receptor beta chains given below trace back to one sample, sequenced in a study of blood T cell repertoires in COVID-19 (dated by TCRdb to between 2020 and 2021). Libraries were built with the immunoSEQ multiplex PCR assay. As stored in TCRdb, this immuneACCESS dataset retains in-frame rearrangements with V and J assigned. A fraction of the clones does not appear; measured against another copy, unresolved V genes explain less than half of the discrepancy, and the remainder lacks a known reason. This sample gives about 330,000 clones in total; over 75% of them show up just once. The ten top clones hold roughly 5.2% of the sample. The material sequenced was PBMCs or T cells enriched from blood (not recorded which). Every receptor here comes from a woman aged 25 to 39 who had recovered from COVID-19.

The V call is TRBV18, the J call TRBJ1-5; 10 nucleotides match TRBD1. After removal of 4 bases from V and 5 bases from J, the junction contained 2 bases not matched to a gene. The CDR3 consists of 14 residues. The germline V gene has CDR1 KGHSH and CDR2 LQKENI. CDR3 in DNA: TGTGCCAGCTCACTAGACAGGGGGCATCAGCCCCAGCATTTT. Amino acids: CASSLDRGHQPQHF.

This chain links TRBV27 with TRBJ2-2; D perhaps matches TRBD1 (6 bases). From germline, CDR1 is MNHEY and CDR2 SMNVEV (reference sequence). The CDR3 runs 16 residues. With 3 bases removed from V and 2 bases from J, the gap between germline ends came to 13 bases. The CDR3 DNA is TGTGCCAGCAGTTTTGCCGACAGGCTCAACACCGGGGAGCTGTTTTTT. Protein sequence: CASSFADRLNTGELFF.

Worth noting for this clone: The same CDR3 is also encoded by other DNA sequences in this sample. The chain uses TRBV5-4 and TRBJ1-2; TRBD1 aligns across 11 bases. CDR3 size: 15 residues. Trimming took 1 base from V and 2 from J; bases not matched to a gene: 1. In germline, CDR1 is SGHNT, CDR2 YYREEE (reference sequence). CDR3 sequence: CASSLRDRGNYGYTF. In DNA form, the CDR3 reads TGTGCCAGCAGCTTGAGGGACAGGGGGAACTATGGCTACACCTTC. Filled out from reference TRBV5-4 and TRBJ1-2, the complete variable domain reads ETGVTQSPTHLIKTRGQQVTLRCSSQSGHNTVSWYQQALGQGPQFIFQYYREEENGRGNFPPRFSGLQFPNYSSELNVNALELDDSALYLCASSLRDRGNYGYTFGSGTRLTVV.

This rearrangement joins TRBV9 to TRBJ2-5, with a possible D match to TRBD2 (8 bases). Germline V gene sequence: CDR1 SGDLS, CDR2 YYNGEE. V was pared by 2 bases and J by 1 base, with 18 bases between. This CDR3 contains 17 residues. In DNA, the CDR3 is TGTGCCAGCAGCGTGCAGGGGGGGCTAGCGGGCCAAGAGACCCAGTACTTC. It encodes CASSVQGGLAGQETQYF.

This chain connects TRBV2 to TRBJ1-2, with D unclear. The V and J ends lost 2 bases and 5 bases respectively, with 3 bases between them. CDR3 size: 11 residues. The V gene's germline CDR1 is SNHLY and CDR2 FYNNEI. The CDR3 DNA reads as TGTGCCAGCAGTGAACGGTATGGCTACACCTTC. Translating it yields CASSERYGYTF.

The chain links TRBV28 to TRBJ1-4, with 8 positions matching TRBD1. Germline V gene data show CDR1 as MDHEN and CDR2 as SYDVKM. The ends lost 5 bases at V and 8 bases at J; junction bases unmatched: 7. The CDR3 loop spans 14 amino acids. The DNA for the CDR3 is TGTGCCAGCAGTGGACCAGGGGGCAGGGAAAAACTGTTTTTT. Translation: CASSGPGGREKLFF.

The chain is built from TRBV7-2 and TRBJ2-7; 9 bases match TRBD1. With 0 bases clipped from V and 4 bases from J, the junction kept 4 bases outside the gene matches. CDR1 SGHTA and CDR2 FQGNSA come from the germline V gene. This CDR3 comprises 15 residues. CDR3 amino acids: CASSLAGDRVYEQYF. CDR3 bases: TGTGCCAGCAGCTTAGCTGGGGACAGGGTTTACGAGCAGTACTTC.

The chain combines TRBV2 with TRBJ1-2; unclear D gene. V was pared by 1 base and J by 0 bases, with 9 bases between. This CDR3 is built from 15 residues. Germline V gene lookup returns CDR1 SNHLY and CDR2 FYNNEI. This chain's CDR3 is CASSEVPYSNYGYTF. DNA of the CDR3: TGTGCCAGCAGTGAAGTCCCTTACTCTAACTATGGCTACACCTTC.

V is TRBV30 and J is TRBJ2-2, with 9 nucleotides matching TRBD2. Germline V CDR1 and CDR2: GTSNPN, SVGIG (reference sequence). The V and J ends lost 7 bases and 4 bases, in that order; junction bases with no gene match: 13. The CDR3 covers 16 residues. This CDR3 is CASPLESGGFTGELFF. The CDR3 region has the DNA TGTGCCTCCCCATTAGAGAGCGGGGGGTTCACCGGGGAGCTGTTTTTT.

This sequence joins TRBV27 and TRBJ2-5, with 8 bases matching TRBD2. CDR1 is MNHEY, CDR2 SMNVEV, per germline (reference sequence). The CDR3 has 15 amino acids. V trimming: 6 bases; J trimming: 2 bases; junction bases outside the gene matches: 8. CDR3 nucleotides: TGTGCCAGCAGCATCCTAGCGGGCGGGCAAGAGACCCAGTACTTC. This gives the protein CASSILAGGQETQYF.

The chain uses TRBV19 and TRBJ1-2, with 8 bases that match TRBD1. There are 15 residues in the CDR3. After removal of 5 bases from V and 4 bases from J, the junction contained 9 bases not matched to a gene. The germline V gene has CDR1 LNHDA and CDR2 SQIVND (reference sequence). The CDR3: CASSRGQGVGYGYTF. CDR3 sequence (DNA): TGTGCCAGTAGTCGCGGACAGGGTGTAGGCTATGGCTACACCTTC.

The V gene is TRBV19, the J gene TRBJ1-2; 9 bases fit TRBD1. The V gene's germline CDR1 is LNHDA and CDR2 SQIVND (reference sequence). V lost 1 base and J lost 4; bases outside the gene matches: 10. CDR3 length equals 17 residues. DNA of the CDR3: TGTGCCAGTAGTATAGTTTGGGACCGGGACAGGGTCTATGGCTACACCTTC. Translating gives CASSIVWDRDRVYGYTF.

The genes are TRBV19 and TRBJ1-1; no firm D call. The ends were cut back, 5 bases at V and 1 base at J, with 8 bases in the middle. Germline CDR1 is LNHDA and CDR2 is SQIVND (reference sequence). The CDR3 length is 13 residues. CDR3 sequence (DNA): TGTGCCAGTAGTCGGGGAAAGAACACTGAAGCTTTCTTT. Translated: CASSRGKNTEAFF.

In this sample, this clone turned up a few times. The V call is TRBV27, the J call TRBJ1-4; 7 bases are a match to TRBD1. Trimming removed 0 bases from V and 8 bases from J; junction bases left unmatched: 9. CDR3 length: 16 residues. The germline V gene encodes CDR1 MNHEY and CDR2 SMNVEV (reference sequence). CDR3 DNA sequence: TGTGCCAGCAGTTTATCCGTTAGGGGGCCGGGCGAAAAACTGTTTTTT. This codes for CASSLSVRGPGEKLFF.

This sequence joins TRBV30 and TRBJ1-2; possibly TRBD1 for D (5 bases). In germline, CDR1 is GTSNPN, CDR2 SVGIG (reference sequence). V was pared by 0 bases and J by 5 bases, with 13 bases between. The length of the CDR3 is 14 residues. CDR3 in amino acids: CAWSVGAGPYGYTF. CDR3 bases: TGTGCCTGGAGTGTAGGGGCAGGGCCATATGGCTACACCTTC.

This rearrangement joins TRBV7-3 to TRBJ2-5; TRBD2 agrees at 8 bases. The CDR3 sequence is 16 residues long. The V segment lost 2 bases and the J segment 2 bases; nucleotides outside the gene matches: 7. Germline CDR1 SGHTA, CDR2 FQGTGA. CDR3 region: CASSLVAGPTQETQYF. CDR3 sequence (DNA): TGTGCCAGCAGCTTAGTAGCGGGACCTACTCAAGAGACCCAGTACTTC.

This chain links TRBV5-1 with TRBJ1-6, with 8 bases aligning to TRBD1. Looked up from germline, CDR1 is SGHRS and CDR2 is YFSETQ. This CDR3 is built from 17 residues. V shed 1 base and J 8 bases; nucleotides not matched to a gene: 11. The CDR3 bases are TGCGCCAGCAGCTTGAGGGACAGGACCCGAACTTATTCACCCCTCCACTTT. Translating gives CASSLRDRTRTYSPLHF.

This clone was picked up a small number of times. J is TRBJ1-1 and V is TRBV7-9; D remains ambiguous. The ends were cut back, 6 bases at V and 1 base at J, with 9 bases in the middle. CDR3 length: 13 amino acids. Germline loops: CDR1 SEHNR, CDR2 FQNEAQ (reference sequence). CDR3 DNA: TGTGCCAGCAGTCATCGACAGAACACTGAAGCTTTCTTT. The encoded protein is CASSHRQNTEAFF.

The genes are TRBV3-1 (or the pseudogene TRBV3-2) and TRBJ1-5; no reliable D call. V was clipped by 2 bases and J by 6 bases, with 5 bases between them. The CDR3 has 12 amino acids. CDR1 LGHDT and CDR2 YNNKEL come from the germline V gene (reference sequence). DNA of the CDR3: TGTGCCAGCAGCCAATCCGGTCAGCCCCAGCATTTT. This codes for CASSQSGQPQHF.

J is TRBJ1-5 and V is TRBV6-5; tentatively, D is TRBD1 (6 bases). Germline assignment: CDR1 MNHEY and CDR2 SVGAGI. The V and J ends lost 8 bases and 4 bases respectively, with 18 bases between them. The CDR3 length is 15 residues. CDR3 in DNA: TGTGCCAGCCGCGGACAGCCTGGGGGTAATCAGCCCCAGCATTTT. Translation gives CASRGQPGGNQPQHF.

The CDR3 nucleotides are TGTGCCAGCAGCTTGTGGGTGGGTCAGGGTATCGACGAGCAGTACTTC. Amino acid sequence: CASSLWVGQGIDEQYF. V and J are TRBV5-6 and TRBJ2-7; possibly TRBD1 for D (5 bases). The CDR3 consists of 16 residues. CDR1 and CDR2 from the germline V gene are SGHDT and YYEEEE. Trimming left V 1 base short and J 5 bases short, with 19 bases between.

This chain connects TRBV7-2 to TRBJ1-2, with D uncertain. V was clipped by 1 base and J by 2 bases, with 8 bases between them. The CDR3 sequence is 14 residues long. Germline CDR1 and CDR2: SGHTA and FQGNSA. This CDR3 reads CASSLDRINYGYTF. In DNA, the CDR3 is TGTGCCAGCAGCTTAGACAGAATCAACTATGGCTACACCTTC.

The chain combines TRBV6-4 with TRBJ1-5; 9 nucleotides agree with TRBD1. Germline CDR1 reads MRHNA; CDR2 reads SNTAGT. CDR3 length: 16 amino acids. V shed 6 bases, J shed 3 bases, and the junction held 9 bases outside the gene matches. The CDR3 DNA reads as TGTGCCAGCAGCAGACAGGGGGGAGCCTCCAATCAGCCCCAGCATTTT. Residues: CASSRQGGASNQPQHF.

The chain uses TRBV6-2 or TRBV6-3 and TRBJ1-1; a weak D match, TRBD1 (5 bases). V was clipped by 5 bases and J by 1 base, with 11 bases between them. The CDR3 has 14 amino acids. Germline loops: CDR1 MNHEY, CDR2 SVGEGT. The DNA for the CDR3 is TGTGCCAGCAGTCTCTGGAGGGGGAACACTGAAGCTTTCTTT. This encodes CASSLWRGNTEAFF.

The chain uses TRBV4-1 and TRBJ1-2, with a possible D match to TRBD1 (6 bases). This CDR3 spans 16 amino acids. Trimming cost V 3 bases and J 1 base, with 15 bases left between them. Germline V gives CDR1 MGHRA, CDR2 YSYEKL. The CDR3 spells CASSHGSQGLNYGYTF. In DNA, the CDR3 is TGCGCCAGCAGCCACGGCAGCCAGGGGCTTAACTATGGCTACACCTTC.

The rearrangement joins TRBV4-3 to TRBJ2-4; 8 positions match TRBD2. Unmatched junction bases numbered 7, after V lost 3 bases and J lost 3 bases. Germline CDR1 reads LGHNA; CDR2 reads YSLEER. The CDR3 length is 16 residues. The CDR3 spells CASSQVAGWGKNIQYF. CDR3 sequence (DNA): TGCGCCAGCAGCCAGGTAGCGGGGTGGGGCAAAAACATTCAGTACTTC.

The V call is TRBV30, the J call TRBJ1-2; TRBD1 matches 11 bases. Germline values: CDR1 GTSNPN, CDR2 SVGIG (reference sequence). Losses at the gene ends were 2 bases for V and 4 bases for J; bases not matched to a gene: 12. This CDR3 has 17 residues. CDR3: CAWSQPGTGGYSYGYTF. As DNA, the CDR3 is TGTGCCTGGAGTCAACCCGGGACAGGGGGGTACAGCTATGGCTACACCTTC.

The V and J genes are TRBV9 and TRBJ2-2; D might be TRBD1 (6 bases). The CDR3 runs to 18 residues. Germline V gene lookup returns CDR1 SGDLS and CDR2 YYNGEE. Deletions cut 3 bases from V and 0 bases from J, with 18 bases between. The chain's CDR3 is CASSGITGGRANTGELFF. The DNA for the CDR3 is TGTGCCAGCAGCGGGATTACTGGGGGCAGGGCGAACACCGGGGAGCTGTTTTTT.

The chain has TRBV6-1 and TRBJ2-7, with D possibly matching TRBD1 (5 bases). Germline assignment: CDR1 MNHNS and CDR2 SASEGT. The ends were cut back, 0 bases at V and 2 bases at J, with 11 bases in the middle. The CDR3 length is 15 residues. The CDR3 loop is CASSEAPQGTYEQYF. CDR3 bases: TGTGCCAGCAGTGAAGCGCCTCAGGGTACCTACGAGCAGTACTTC.